Detailed here is one T cell receptor (beta chain). The antigen remains undetermined. Germline lookup yields CDR1 SGHNT and CDR2 YENEEA. The trim removed 3 bases at V and 0 bases at J, leaving 2 bases unmatched. The CDR3 totals 15 residues. This sample is drawn from a study of cytomegalovirus exposure and HLA in healthy donors. Study-level points and caveats: Follow-up analysis later connected one missense variant in DCLRE1C with trimming of TCR beta V- and J-genes.

With 60 Vbeta and 13 Jbeta primers, the PCR was carried out. Measured with immunoSEQ multiplex PCR; TCRdb has only the in-frame clones, and not every one. The sample holds about 120,000 clones; approximately 80% are singletons and the top ten take approximately 0.9%. The chain links TRBV11-3 to TRBJ1-1; 9 bases align to TRBD1. This TCR came from a woman aged 25 to 39 in good health and CMV-seronegative. The material sequenced was PBMCs. CDR3 in DNA: TGTGCCAGCAGCTTGGGACAGGGAGTGAACACTGAAGCTTTCTTT. Translating gives CASSLGQGVNTEAFF.